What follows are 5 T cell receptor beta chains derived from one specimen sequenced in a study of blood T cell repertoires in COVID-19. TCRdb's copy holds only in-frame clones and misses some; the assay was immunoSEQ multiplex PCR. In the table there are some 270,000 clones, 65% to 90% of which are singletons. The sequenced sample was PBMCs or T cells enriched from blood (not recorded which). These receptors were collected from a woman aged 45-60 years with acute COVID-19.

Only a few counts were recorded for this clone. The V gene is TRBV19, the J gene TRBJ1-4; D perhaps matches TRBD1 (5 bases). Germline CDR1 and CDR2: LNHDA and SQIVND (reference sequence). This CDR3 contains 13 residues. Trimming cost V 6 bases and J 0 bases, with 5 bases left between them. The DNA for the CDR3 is TGTGCCAGTAGGACAGCAACTAATGAAAAACTGTTTTTT. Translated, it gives CASRTATNEKLFF.

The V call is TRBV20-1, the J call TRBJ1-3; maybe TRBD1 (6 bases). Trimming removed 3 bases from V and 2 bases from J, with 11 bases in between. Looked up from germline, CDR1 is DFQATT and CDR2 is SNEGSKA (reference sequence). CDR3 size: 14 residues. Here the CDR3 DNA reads TGCAGTGCTAGTCCAGGGGTTACTGGAAACACCATATATTTT. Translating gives CSASPGVTGNTIYF.

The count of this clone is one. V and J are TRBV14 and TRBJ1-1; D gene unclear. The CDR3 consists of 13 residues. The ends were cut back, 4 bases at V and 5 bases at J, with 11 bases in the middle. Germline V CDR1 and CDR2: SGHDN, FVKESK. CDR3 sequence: CASSRWRGTEAFF. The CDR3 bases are TGTGCCAGCAGCCGCTGGAGAGGGACTGAAGCTTTCTTT.

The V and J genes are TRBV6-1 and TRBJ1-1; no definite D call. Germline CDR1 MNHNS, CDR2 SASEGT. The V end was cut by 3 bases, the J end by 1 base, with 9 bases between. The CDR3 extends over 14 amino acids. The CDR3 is CASSDRSQNTEAFF. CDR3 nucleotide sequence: TGTGCCAGCAGTGACCGGTCGCAGAACACTGAAGCTTTCTTT.

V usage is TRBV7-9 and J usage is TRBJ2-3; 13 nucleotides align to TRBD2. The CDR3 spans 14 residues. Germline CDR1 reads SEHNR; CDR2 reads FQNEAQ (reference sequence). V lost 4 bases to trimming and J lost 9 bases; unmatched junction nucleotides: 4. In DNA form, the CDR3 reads TGTGCCAGCAGCTCCGGGACTAGCGGGGAGACGCAGTATTTT. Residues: CASSSGTSGETQYF.